These T cell receptor beta chains were read from a single sample in a study of early T cells in non-severe SARS-CoV-2 infection. TCRdb processed the 5' RACE reads anew with MiXCR; each CDR3 protein has one entry. The profile covers about 58,000 distinct CDR3 sequences, with roughly an eighth appearing a single time and over 3% taken by the ten largest. Sequencing used whole blood. Receptors were obtained from an adult who was a healthcare worker with PCR-confirmed SARS-CoV-2 infection or an uninfected control (not recorded which). The conserved cysteine and the conserved F or W are not part of the CDR3 here. Clone size is not always given. Where it is, it says once, few, many or a class for expanded clones.

cdr3_length	clone_size	v_call	j_call	cdr3_aa
11	.	TRBV15	TRBJ2-7	ATSKIPTSEQY
13	few	TRBV5-1	TRBJ1-3	ASSLWPASGNTIY
13	.	TRBV3-1	TRBJ2-1	ASSQDGTFHGEQF
13	many	TRBV29-1	TRBJ2-5	SAPRLAGDQETQY
13	few	TRBV29-1	TRBJ2-1	SVIRTSGVYNEQF
13	few	TRBV25-1	TRBJ1-6	ASSDPGPNNSPLH
14	few	TRBV7-3	TRBJ2-1	ASSLNREGRANEQF
12	.	TRBV7-2	TRBJ2-7	ASSFRTAGYEQY
14	few	TRBV6-5	TRBJ2-3	ASSKGSRTSTDTQY
12	many	TRBV12-3/TRBV12-4	TRBJ2-1	ASSVTSGSNEQF
13	many	TRBV9	TRBJ2-7	ASSAGLAEAYEQY
12	many	TRBV5-1	TRBJ2-1	ASSSVEDYNEQF
13	many	TRBV6-5	TRBJ1-1	ASSYSGGQGAEAF
13	medium-sized	TRBV27	TRBJ2-1	ASTEVAGSYNEQF
13	many	TRBV19	TRBJ2-2	ASSIEGTVTGELF
8	many	TRBV2	TRBJ2-1	ASSNHEQF
11	few	TRBV29-1	TRBJ2-7	SVTTSTGNEQY
12	.	TRBV7-2	TRBJ2-7	ASSFTSGAYEQY
18	.	TRBV4-1	TRBJ2-6	ASSQDLGQGDVSGANVLT
13	many	TRBV28	TRBJ2-7	ASSSPTGISYEQY
11	medium-sized	TRBV29-1	TRBJ2-3	SAGTGSTDTQY
8	many	TRBV20-1	TRBJ2-1	SAQGAEQF
17	medium-sized	TRBV20-1	TRBJ2-5	SAQTDSGTSGPRGETQY
11	.	TRBV29-1	TRBJ1-1	SVAGGEGSEAF
9	.	TRBV29-1	TRBJ2-5	SVEGGKTQY
12	.	TRBV7-9	TRBJ2-5	ASSSGGDGKVQY
12	many	TRBV28	TRBJ2-3	ASSLDLYTDTQY
11	few	TRBV5-4	TRBJ1-1	ASSLDQNTEAF
13	.	TRBV12-3/TRBV12-4	TRBJ2-3	ASNIEAGGTDTQY
11	.	TRBV28	TRBJ2-3	ASGDRVPDTQY
14	many	TRBV25-1	TRBJ2-7	ASSEYPRGRSYEQY
14	.	TRBV20-1	TRBJ2-3	SARTTSGITTDTQY
15	few	TRBV10-2	TRBJ2-1	ASRDRLILGSYNEQF
11	.	TRBV19	TRBJ2-1	ASSGQGNNEQF
14	many	TRBV7-6	TRBJ1-3	ASSLGQPRSGNTIY
13	few	TRBV13	TRBJ2-2	ASSFWGANTGELF
13	many	TRBV30	TRBJ2-1	AWSGDSGVYNEQF
14	few	TRBV30	TRBJ2-2	AWSFYRGSDTGELF
9	.	TRBV29-1	TRBJ2-7	SVETAYEQY
11	many	TRBV5-1	TRBJ1-3	ASSLGPGNTIY
12	few	TRBV7-9	TRBJ2-7	ASSPRTGGYEQY
15	many	TRBV5-1	TRBJ2-1	ASSPGQGASGYNEQF
13	many	TRBV27	TRBJ2-7	ASSLSAAGGYEQY